These 5 T cell receptor beta chains were sequenced from one sample in a study of blood T cells in healthy people across ages. A second PCR of roughly 6 to 12 cycles used a sample-barcoded 5' primer and a J-beta primer mix. Via MiXCR, TCRdb re-called the 5' RACE reads, giving one row per CDR3 protein. The data show more than 650,000 distinct CDR3 sequences, approximately 21% seen once. The sequenced sample consisted of blood. The receptors were sampled from a man between 65 and 79 years old in good health.

A few counts support this clonotype. The CDR3 nucleotides are TGCGCCAGCAGCCTGTTAGACAGGGGGCCGTACGAGCAGTACTTC. It specifies CASSLLDRGPYEQYF. This sequence joins TRBV5-1 and TRBJ2-7, with TRBD1 matching over 10 bases. Germline V gives CDR1 SGHRS, CDR2 YFSETQ. This CDR3 contains 15 residues. The V gene end was trimmed by 4 bases and the J gene end by 4 bases; junction bases not matched to a gene: 8.

The chain has TRBV6-5 and TRBJ1-4; D remains unclear. Germline values: CDR1 MNHEY, CDR2 SVGAGI. This CDR3 has 13 residues. Between the trimmed V and J ends, which lost 5 bases and 6 bases, there was a span of 10 bases. The CDR3 spells CASSPREDEKLFF. In DNA, the CDR3 is TGTGCCAGCAGTCCCCGCGAGGATGAAAAACTGTTTTTT.

The chain uses TRBV28 and TRBJ1-2, with TRBD1 identical over 11 bases. V shed 5 bases and J 7 bases; nucleotides not matched to a gene: 9. Germline loops: CDR1 MDHEN, CDR2 SYDVKM. The length of the CDR3 is 15 residues. The CDR3 spells CASSTPGTGGFGYTF. In DNA, the CDR3 is TGTGCCAGCAGTACGCCCGGGACAGGGGGTTTTGGCTACACCTTC.

This sequence joins TRBV5-1 and TRBJ2-3; D perhaps matches TRBD1 (6 bases). Germline lookup yields CDR1 SGHRS and CDR2 YFSETQ. Trimming left V 9 bases short and J 2 bases short, with 28 bases between. The length of the CDR3 is 18 residues. The CDR3 DNA reads as TGCGCCATCCCCGATTTAATGGCAGGGGTCGTATTCACAGATACGCAGTATTTT. This encodes CAIPDLMAGVVFTDTQYF.

The chain employs TRBV2 and TRBJ2-7; tentatively, D is TRBD1 (6 bases). CDR1 is SNHLY and CDR2 is FYNNEI in the germline V gene. V lost 3 bases and J 4 bases, leaving 10 bases between the germline ends. This CDR3 is built from 13 residues. The CDR3: CASSEGTPYEQYF. The CDR3 region has the DNA TGTGCCAGCAGTGAGGGGACACCTTACGAGCAGTACTTC. The variable domain in full, with the rest retrieved from reference TRBV2 and TRBJ2-7, is EPEVTQTPSHQVTQMGQEVILRCVPISNHLYFYWYRQILGQKVEFLVSFYNNEISEKSEIFDDQFSVERPDGSNFTLKIRSTKLEDSAMYFCASSEGTPYEQYFGPGTRLTVT.